This section outlines one T cell receptor beta chain sequence together with its context. Its antigen is as yet unknown. This record belongs to a study of lymphopenia after photon versus proton radiotherapy. Study findings and constraints: Better survival with proton therapy was suggested as possible, not demonstrated. Proton therapy kept repertoires fairly stable, unlike photons, which gained effector/memory cells. After lymphocyte nadir, photon-treated repertoires showed oligoclonal expansion, especially CD8+ Temra. In patients who died, overall survival fell as post-nadir TCR diversity dropped more.

Here immunoSEQ multiplex PCR was the method, and the copy in TCRdb shows in-frame clones only, minus some. Of about 60,000 clones listed, around 85% are singletons. This CDR3 has 15 amino acids. This clonotype originated in a man aged 60-69 years with pancreatic cancer. This sequence joins TRBV21-1 and TRBJ2-7; the table's TRBD2 call for D was not verified on the DNA. TRBV21-1 is reported as a pseudogene. Sequences were derived from peripheral blood, sampled from a patient treated with proton-based radiotherapy. CDR3 region: CASSKESGRGYEQYF. The CDR3 DNA is TGTGCCAGCAGCAAAGAATCCGGGAGGGGCTACGAGCAGTACTTC.